Detailed here is one T cell receptor (beta chain). These data belong to a study of long-term antiretroviral therapy in people with HIV. In the study overall: In the earliest collections, sampling predates the 2015 immediate-ART recommendation by about a decade.

Running of the v3.0 immunoSEQ assay took place at survey level. TCRdb's table, derived via immunoSEQ multiplex PCR, lists solely in-frame clones and lacks some. The sample contains 30,000 to 40,000 clones, nearly 90% of which appear only once. The ends were cut back, 0 bases at V and 5 bases at J, with 12 bases in the middle. Germline V gene data show CDR1 as MGHRA and CDR2 as YSYEKL. This CDR3 comprises 15 residues. This clonotype was sampled from a young man with HIV. The chain has TRBV4-1 and TRBJ2-3; D is ambiguous. The material was unsorted PBMCs, obtained 1.1 years after starting antiretroviral therapy. DNA for the CDR3: TGCGCCAGCAGCCAAGATTTGACCAGGTTAGATACGCAGTATTTT. Translating it yields CASSQDLTRLDTQYF.